Shown below are 8 T cell receptor beta chains from a single sample sequenced in a study of beta chain features in type 1 diabetes. Study-level results: Type 1 diabetes patients had TCRB CDR3s that were shorter (moderately but significantly so) in all four CD4+ subsets.

Antigen specificity for these receptors is unknown. What was sequenced were expressed TCRB transcripts, since all of the isolated RNA had been reverse transcribed. TCRdb's copy holds only in-frame clones and misses some; the assay was immunoSEQ multiplex PCR. The sample yields 500,000 to 850,000 clones, roughly an eighth seen once. The specimen was naive CD4+ T cells from blood. The receptors here all came from a man aged 18-30 years with type 1 diabetes.

The chain couples TRBV5-6 to TRBJ1-2; TRBD1 matches 8 bases. Per germline, CDR1 SGHDT and CDR2 YYEEEE. CDR3 length equals 13 residues. After removal of 4 bases from V and 4 bases from J, the junction contained 3 bases not matched to a gene. CDR3 residues: CASSGQGFYGYTF. The CDR3 bases are TGTGCCAGCAGCGGACAGGGCTTCTATGGCTACACCTTC.

Only a few counts were recorded for this clone. The V call is TRBV30, the J call TRBJ1-1; 10 positions match TRBD1. CDR1 is GTSNPN, CDR2 SVGIG, per germline (reference sequence). CDR3 length: 11 amino acids. V shed 5 bases and J 11 bases; nucleotides not matched to a gene: 5. Written as DNA, the CDR3 is TGTGCCTGGGGACAGGGGGGGAGTGCTTTCTTT. Protein: CAWGQGGSAFF. The variable domain in full, with the rest retrieved from reference TRBV30 and TRBJ1-1, is SQTIHQWPATLVQPVGSPLSLECTVEGTSNPNLYWYRQAAGRGLQLLFYSVGIGQISSEVPQNLSASRPQDRQFILSSKKLLLSDSGFYLCAWGQGGSAFFGQGTRLTVV.

This clone was observed a single time. The rearrangement joins TRBV6-6 to TRBJ1-5; maybe TRBD1 (5 bases). The CDR3 has 14 residues. V was cut by 2 bases and J by 2 bases, with 7 bases left in between. Germline CDR1 is MNHNY and CDR2 is SVGAGI (reference sequence). In nucleotides, the CDR3 is TGTGCCAGCAGTTACCAAGGGGGCAATCAGCCCCAGCATTTT. Protein: CASSYQGGNQPQHF.

The chain is built from TRBV11-2 and TRBJ1-1; 8 nucleotides match TRBD1. Germline lookup yields CDR1 SGHAT and CDR2 FQNNGV. This CDR3 comprises 14 residues. V lost 7 bases and J lost 4; bases outside the gene matches: 8. CDR3 sequence reads: CASTQGQGGTEAFF. DNA for the CDR3: TGTGCCAGCACCCAAGGACAGGGCGGCACTGAAGCTTTCTTT.

The rearrangement links TRBV7-2 to TRBJ2-1; the match to TRBD1 covers 7 bases. The CDR3 totals 15 residues. J lost 0 bases, V lost 5 bases, and 4 bases had no gene match. Germline V gives CDR1 SGHTA, CDR2 FQGNSA. The CDR3 bases are TGTGCCAGCAGCACATACAGGGGCTCCTACAATGAGCAGTTCTTC. It translates to CASSTYRGSYNEQFF. The full variable domain, with the rest looked up from reference TRBV7-2 and TRBJ2-1, is GAGVSQSPSNKVTEKGKDVELRCDPISGHTALYWYRQSLGQGLEFLIYFQGNSAPDKSGLPSDRFSAERTGGSVSTLTIQRTQQEDSAVYLCASSTYRGSYNEQFFGPGTRLTVL.

This clone was counted only a few times. The chain carries TRBV30 and TRBJ2-4, with D unclear. This CDR3 spans 14 amino acids. CDR1 is GTSNPN, CDR2 SVGIG, per germline (reference sequence). The V end was cut by 1 base, the J end by 0 bases, with 7 bases between. The CDR3 bases are TGTGCCTGGAGTGCCGGACCAGCCAAAAACATTCAGTACTTC. Protein product: CAWSAGPAKNIQYF.

This clone was seen a few times. The identical CDR3 is also encoded by other nucleotide sequences in the sample. V usage is TRBV28 and J usage is TRBJ2-5, with D perhaps TRBD1 or TRBD2 (5 bases each). V gave up 5 bases and J gave up 1 base, with 8 bases separating them. This CDR3 comprises 13 residues. The germline V gene has CDR1 MDHEN and CDR2 SYDVKM. The DNA for the CDR3 is TGTGCCAGCAGTGGGACCCCCCAAGAGACCCAGTACTTC. It yields the protein CASSGTPQETQYF.

Only a few counts were recorded for this clone. The rearrangement links TRBV5-5 to TRBJ2-5; TRBD2 is a possible D gene (6 bases). The CDR3 is 11 amino acids. The germline gives CDR1 SGHKS, CDR2 YYEKEE (reference sequence). Trimming removed 10 bases at V and 3 bases at J, with 10 bases between. The CDR3 nucleotides read TGTGCCGGGAGGCCAAAAGAGACCCAGTACTTC. Its translation: CAGRPKETQYF.